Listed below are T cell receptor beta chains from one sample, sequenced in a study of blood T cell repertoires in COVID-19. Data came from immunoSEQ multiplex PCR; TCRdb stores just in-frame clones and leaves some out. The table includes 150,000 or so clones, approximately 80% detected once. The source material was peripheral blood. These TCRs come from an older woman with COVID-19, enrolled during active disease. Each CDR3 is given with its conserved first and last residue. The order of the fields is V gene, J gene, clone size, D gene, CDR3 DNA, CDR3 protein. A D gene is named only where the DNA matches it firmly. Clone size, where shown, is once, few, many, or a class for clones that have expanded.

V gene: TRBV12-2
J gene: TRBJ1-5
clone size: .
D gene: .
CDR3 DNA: TGTGCAAGTCGCTTAGCAGGGAACAGGATCAATCAGCCCCAGCATTTT
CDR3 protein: CASRLAGNRINQPQHF

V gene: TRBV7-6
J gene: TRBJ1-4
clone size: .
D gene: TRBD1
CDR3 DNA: TGTGCCAGCAGCCTTCCGGGACAGGGAAATGAAAAACTGTTTTTT
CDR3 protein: CASSLPGQGNEKLFF

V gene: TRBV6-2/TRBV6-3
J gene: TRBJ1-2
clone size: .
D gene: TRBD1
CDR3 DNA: TGTGCCAGCAGTTACTCGACAGGGAATATCTATGGCTACACCTTC
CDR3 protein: CASSYSTGNIYGYTF

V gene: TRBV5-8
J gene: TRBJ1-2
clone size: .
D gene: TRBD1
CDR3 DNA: TGTGCCAGCAGCGGGACAGGGGGCTATGGCTACACCTTC
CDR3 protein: CASSGTGGYGYTF

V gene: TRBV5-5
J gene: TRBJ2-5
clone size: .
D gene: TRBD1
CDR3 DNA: TGTGCCAGCAACCCACCCCCCCAGGGGGTAGGAGAGACCCAGTACTTC
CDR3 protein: CASNPPPQGVGETQYF

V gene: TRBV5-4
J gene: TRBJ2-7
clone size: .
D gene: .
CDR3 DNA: TGTGCCAGCAGGCGGCGGGACAGTCGTAAAGAGCAGTACTTC
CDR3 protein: CASRRRDSRKEQYF

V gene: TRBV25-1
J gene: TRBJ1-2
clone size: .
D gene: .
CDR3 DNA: TGTGCCAGCAGTGGCCGTGGGGGGGGGATTTCTGGCTACACCTTC
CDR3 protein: CASSGRGGGISGYTF

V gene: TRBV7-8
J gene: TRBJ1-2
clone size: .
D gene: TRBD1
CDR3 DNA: TGTGCCAGCAGCTTAGCCGGGACAGCAAACTATGGCTACACCTTC
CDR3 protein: CASSLAGTANYGYTF

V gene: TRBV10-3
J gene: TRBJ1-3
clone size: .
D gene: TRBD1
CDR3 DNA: TGTGCCATCAGTGGGACAGGCTCTGGAAACACCATATATTTT
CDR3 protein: CAISGTGSGNTIYF

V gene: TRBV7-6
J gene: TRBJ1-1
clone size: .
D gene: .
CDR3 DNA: TGTGCCAGCAGCTTAGGGTTAACAGGGCTGAGGACTGAAGCTTTCTTT
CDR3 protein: CASSLGLTGLRTEAFF

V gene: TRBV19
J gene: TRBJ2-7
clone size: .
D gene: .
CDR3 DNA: TGTGCCAGTAGTATGGGTTGGGCTCTCGAGCAGTACTTC
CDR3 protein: CASSMGWALEQYF

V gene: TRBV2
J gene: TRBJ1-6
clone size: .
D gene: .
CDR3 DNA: TGTGCCAGCATTCTACTGGGAGATTCACCCCTCCACTTT
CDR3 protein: CASILLGDSPLHF

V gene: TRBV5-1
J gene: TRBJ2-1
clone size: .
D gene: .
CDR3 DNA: TGCGCCAGCAGCTTGGCGGGAGTGAACAATGAGCAGTTCTTC
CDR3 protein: CASSLAGVNNEQFF

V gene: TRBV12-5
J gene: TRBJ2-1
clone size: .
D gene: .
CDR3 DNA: TGTGCTAGTGCTACAGGCCAACCACCCAATGAGCAGTTCTTC
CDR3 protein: CASATGQPPNEQFF

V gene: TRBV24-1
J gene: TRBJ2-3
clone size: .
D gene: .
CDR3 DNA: TGTGCCACCAGTGGTGAGTACGTGCGCACTGGTACGCAGTATTTT
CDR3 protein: CATSGEYVRTGTQYF

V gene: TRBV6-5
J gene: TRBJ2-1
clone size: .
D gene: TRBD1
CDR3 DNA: TGTGCCAGCAAATCTACAGGGGAATCCTACAATGAGCAGTTCTTC
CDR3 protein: CASKSTGESYNEQFF

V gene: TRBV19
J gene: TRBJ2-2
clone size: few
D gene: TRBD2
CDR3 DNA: TGTGCCAGTAAAGCGGGGGGGCTGTACACCGGGGAGCTGTTTTTT
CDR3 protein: CASKAGGLYTGELFF

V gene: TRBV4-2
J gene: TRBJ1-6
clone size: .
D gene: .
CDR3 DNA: TGTGCCAGCAGCCAAGAACGGCAGGGTTCACCCCTCCACTTT
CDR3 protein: CASSQERQGSPLHF

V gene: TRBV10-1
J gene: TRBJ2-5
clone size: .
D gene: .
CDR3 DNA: TGCGCCAGCAGTGAAGGAGGGATTGGGGAGACCCAGTACTTC
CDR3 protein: CASSEGGIGETQYF

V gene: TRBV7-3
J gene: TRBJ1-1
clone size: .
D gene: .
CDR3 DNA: TGTGCCAGCAGCCCACAGGGTTTCACTGAAGCTTTCTTT
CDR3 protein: CASSPQGFTEAFF

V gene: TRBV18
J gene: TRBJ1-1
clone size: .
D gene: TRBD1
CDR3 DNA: TGTGCCAGCTCATCGACCGGGACAGGGGGCCTCACTGAAGCTTTCTTT
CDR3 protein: CASSSTGTGGLTEAFF

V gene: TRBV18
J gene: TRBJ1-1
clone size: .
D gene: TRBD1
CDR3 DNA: TGTGCCAGCTCCCCAGCGACAGGGAGAACTGAAGCTTTCTTT
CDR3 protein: CASSPATGRTEAFF

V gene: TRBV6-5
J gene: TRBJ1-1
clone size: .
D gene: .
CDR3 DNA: TGTGCCAGCAGTCCCCCTGCGGTGGCCCTACGGGGAGCTTTCTTT
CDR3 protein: CASSPPAVALRGAFF

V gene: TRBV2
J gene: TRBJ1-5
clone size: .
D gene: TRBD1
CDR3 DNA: TGTGCCAGCAGTGACGGAGGACAGGGCAGCAATCAGCCCCAGCATTTT
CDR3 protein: CASSDGGQGSNQPQHF

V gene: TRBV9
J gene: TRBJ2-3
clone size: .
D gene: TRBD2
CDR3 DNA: TGTGCCAGCAGCGTAGGTACCAGCGGGGGGGCATCGGATACGCAGTATTTT
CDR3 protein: CASSVGTSGGASDTQYF

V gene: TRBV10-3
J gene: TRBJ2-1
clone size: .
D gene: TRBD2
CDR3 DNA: TGTGCCATCGCCCCAGCGGGGGCTATAGCCTACAATGAGCAGTTCTTC
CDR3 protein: CAIAPAGAIAYNEQFF

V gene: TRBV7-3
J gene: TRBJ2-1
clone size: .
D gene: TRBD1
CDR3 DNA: TGTGCCAGCAGTCGAGACAGGGGGCGGAATGAGCAGTTCTTC
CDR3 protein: CASSRDRGRNEQFF

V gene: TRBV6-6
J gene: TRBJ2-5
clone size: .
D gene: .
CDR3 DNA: TGTGCCAGCAGCCCCCCCCGCCGGGAGACCCAGTACTTC
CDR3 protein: CASSPPRRETQYF

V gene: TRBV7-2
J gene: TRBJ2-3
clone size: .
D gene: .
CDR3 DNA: TGTGCCAGCAGCTTAGGTATTGGCACAGATACGCAGTATTTT
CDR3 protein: CASSLGIGTDTQYF

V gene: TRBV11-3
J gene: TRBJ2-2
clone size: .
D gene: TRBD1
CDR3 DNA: TGTGCCAGCAGCTTAGATCGAGGGGGCTGGAACACCGGGGAGCTGTTTTTT
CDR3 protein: CASSLDRGGWNTGELFF

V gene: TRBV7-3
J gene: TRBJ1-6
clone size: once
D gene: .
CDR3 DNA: TGTGCCAGCAGCTTAACGGGCAGGGTAGAGTCACCCCTCCACTTT
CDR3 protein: CASSLTGRVESPLHF

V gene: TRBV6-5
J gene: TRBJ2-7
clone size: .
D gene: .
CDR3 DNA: TGTGCCAGCAGTTACGTGGACACCGGGGAGCAGTACTTC
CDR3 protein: CASSYVDTGEQYF

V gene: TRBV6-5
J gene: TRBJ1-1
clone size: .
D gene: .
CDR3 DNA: TGTGCCAGCAGTTGGTCCCAGCTCAGAGGGACTGAAGCTTTCTTT
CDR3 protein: CASSWSQLRGTEAFF

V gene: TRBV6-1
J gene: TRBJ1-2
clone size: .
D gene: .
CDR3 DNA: TGTGCCAGCAGTTGGACTTCTAACTATGGCTACACCTTC
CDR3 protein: CASSWTSNYGYTF

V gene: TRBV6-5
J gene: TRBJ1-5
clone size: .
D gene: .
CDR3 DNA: TGTGCCAGCAGCCTCGGGACACTTAGCAATCAGCCCCAGCATTTT
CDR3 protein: CASSLGTLSNQPQHF

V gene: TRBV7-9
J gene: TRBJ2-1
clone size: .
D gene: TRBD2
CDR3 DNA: TGTGCCAGCAGCTTAGTATCCGCTAGCGGGGGGGCCATCTTCGAGCAGTTCTTC
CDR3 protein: CASSLVSASGGAIFEQFF

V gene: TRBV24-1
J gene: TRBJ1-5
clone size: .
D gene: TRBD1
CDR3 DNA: TGTGCCACCAGTATCGCGAGGGGGCACCAGCCCCAGCATTTT
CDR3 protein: CATSIARGHQPQHF

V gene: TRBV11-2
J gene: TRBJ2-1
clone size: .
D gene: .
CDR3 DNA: TGTGCCAGCAGCTTAGTCGTGAGCTCCTACAATGAGCAGTTCTTC
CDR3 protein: CASSLVVSSYNEQFF

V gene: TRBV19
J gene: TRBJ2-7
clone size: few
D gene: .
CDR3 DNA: TGTGCCAGTAGTATTAGAGGGAGCTCCTACGAGCAGTACTTC
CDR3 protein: CASSIRGSSYEQYF

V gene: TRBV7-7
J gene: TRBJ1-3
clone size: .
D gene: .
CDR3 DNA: TGTGCTAGCAGCCCACAGTTGGCTGGAAACACCATATATTTT
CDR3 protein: CASSPQLAGNTIYF

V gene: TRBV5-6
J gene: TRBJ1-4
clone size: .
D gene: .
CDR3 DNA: TGTGCCAGCAGCTCTGGCACAGGGCGAAATGAAAAACTGTTTTTT
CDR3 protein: CASSSGTGRNEKLFF

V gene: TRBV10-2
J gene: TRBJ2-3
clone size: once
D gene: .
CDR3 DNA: TGCGCCAGCAGTGAGTCAAAGAGGAGCGTGAGCACAGATACGCAGTATTTT
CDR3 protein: CASSESKRSVSTDTQYF

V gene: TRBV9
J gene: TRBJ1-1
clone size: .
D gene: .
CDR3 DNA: TGTGCCAGCAGCCCTCGCAGGACAGAGAACACTGAAGCTTTCTTT
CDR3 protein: CASSPRRTENTEAFF

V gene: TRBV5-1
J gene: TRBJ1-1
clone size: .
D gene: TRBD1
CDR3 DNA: TGCGCCAGCAGCATAACCGGGACAGGGAACACTGAAGCTTTCTTT
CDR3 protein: CASSITGTGNTEAFF

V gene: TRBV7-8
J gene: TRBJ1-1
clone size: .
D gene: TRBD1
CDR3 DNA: TGTGCCAGCAGCTTACGGAGACAGGGGGCGGTGAACACTGAAGCTTTCTTT
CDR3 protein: CASSLRRQGAVNTEAFF

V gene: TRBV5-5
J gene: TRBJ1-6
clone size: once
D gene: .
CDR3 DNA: TGTGCCAGCAGCTTGGAGACAGTAAATTCACCCCTCCACTTT
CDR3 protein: CASSLETVNSPLHF

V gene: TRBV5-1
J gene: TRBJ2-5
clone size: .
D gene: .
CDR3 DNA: TGCGCCAGCAGCGTGATGGGGGCTCAAGAGACCCAGTACTTC
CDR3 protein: CASSVMGAQETQYF

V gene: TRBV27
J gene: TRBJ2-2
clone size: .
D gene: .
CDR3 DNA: TGTGCCAGCAGCTTCAGGGTGCCCACCGGGGAGCTGTTTTTT
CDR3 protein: CASSFRVPTGELFF

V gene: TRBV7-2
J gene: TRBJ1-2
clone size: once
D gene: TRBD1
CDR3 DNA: TGTGCCAGCAGCCTAGGGCCACTGGGACAGGGGGAAAGTTACTATGGCTACACCTTC
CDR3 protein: CASSLGPLGQGESYYGYTF

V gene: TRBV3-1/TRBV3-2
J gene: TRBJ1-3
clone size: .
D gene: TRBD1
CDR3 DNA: TGTGCCAGCAGCTTCGACAGGGGTCTCTCTGGAAACACCATATATTTT
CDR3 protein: CASSFDRGLSGNTIYF

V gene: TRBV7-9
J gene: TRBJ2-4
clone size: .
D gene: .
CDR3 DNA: TGTGCCAGCAGCTCGGACAGTGGAAGGACATTCATGGACTTC
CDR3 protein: CASSSDSGRTFMDF

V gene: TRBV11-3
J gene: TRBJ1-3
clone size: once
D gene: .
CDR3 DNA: TGTGCCAGCAGTCCCGGTGGCGGCTCTGGAAACACCATATATTTT
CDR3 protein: CASSPGGGSGNTIYF

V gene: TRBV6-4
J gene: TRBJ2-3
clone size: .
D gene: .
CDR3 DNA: TGTGCCAGCAGCGGGGATCCCAGAGATACGCAGTATTTT
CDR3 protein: CASSGDPRDTQYF

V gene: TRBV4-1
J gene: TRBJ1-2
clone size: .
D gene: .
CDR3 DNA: TGCGCCAGCAGCCAAGAGTCTGGGGGCCAATTTAACTATGGCTACACCTTC
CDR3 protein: CASSQESGGQFNYGYTF